Each of the 20 T cell receptor beta chains below was sequenced from the same sample in a study of cytomegalovirus exposure and HLA in healthy donors. Data came from immunoSEQ multiplex PCR; TCRdb stores just in-frame clones and leaves some out. The table records about 50,000 clones, 92% of them present only once. The sample consisted of PBMCs. The receptors derive from a man aged 18 to 29 in good health and CMV-seronegative.

This clone has only a few counts. V and J are TRBV18 and TRBJ2-3; D is unclear. In germline, CDR1 is KGHSH, CDR2 LQKENI. This CDR3 has 16 amino acids. The V end was cut by 4 bases, the J end by 2 bases, with 16 bases between. The CDR3 protein is CASSLADSSYTDTQYF. The CDR3 coding sequence is TGTGCCAGCTCACTAGCCGATTCCTCATACACAGATACGCAGTATTTT. Together with reference TRBV18 and TRBJ2-3, the CDR3 gives the full variable domain: NAGVMQNPRHLVRRRGQEARLRCSPMKGHSHVYWYRQLPEEGLKFMVYLQKENIIDESGMPKERFSAEFPKEGPSILRIQQVVRGDSAAYFCASSLADSSYTDTQYFGPGTRLTVL.

This sequence joins TRBV6-1 and TRBJ2-5; D gene uncertain. The germline V gene has CDR1 MNHNS and CDR2 SASEGT. CDR3 length: 13 amino acids. With 2 bases removed from V and 7 bases from J, the gap between germline ends came to 11 bases. CDR3 in DNA: TGTGCCAGCAGTGAATCCGGTTTCGGGACCCAGTACTTC. Its protein product is CASSESGFGTQYF.

The V call is TRBV29-1, the J call TRBJ1-3; 7 bases align to TRBD1. Germline loops: CDR1 SQVTM, CDR2 ANQGSEA. Trimming at V came to 7 bases and at J to 6 bases, leaving 12 bases not matched to a gene. The CDR3 contains 14 residues. CDR3 region: CSAQARQGENTIYF. CDR3 bases: TGCAGCGCCCAGGCAAGACAGGGCGAAAACACCATATATTTT.

The V gene is TRBV29-1, the J gene TRBJ2-5; TRBD2 aligns across 11 bases. CDR1 and CDR2 (germline): SQVTM, ANQGSEA. CDR3 size: 16 residues. V lost 6 bases, J lost 2 bases, and 11 bases stayed unmatched. In DNA, the CDR3 is TGCAGCGTCGATAATACCGGGACTAGCGGACAAGAGACCCAGTACTTC. Protein: CSVDNTGTSGQETQYF.

This chain joins TRBV15 and TRBJ2-1, with D possibly matching TRBD1 (6 bases). The germline gives CDR1 LNHNV, CDR2 YYDKDF (reference sequence). The CDR3 totals 16 residues. V was cut by 4 bases and J by 4 bases, with 17 bases left in between. The CDR3 reads CATSKRTAGTYNEQFF. DNA of the CDR3: TGTGCCACCAGCAAAAGAACCGCCGGGACATACAATGAGCAGTTCTTC. The full variable domain, with the rest looked up from reference TRBV15 and TRBJ2-1, is DAMVIQNPRYQVTQFGKPVTLSCSQTLNHNVMYWYQQKSSQAPKLLFHYYDKDFNNEADTPDNFQSRRPNTSFCFLDIRSPGLGDTAMYLCATSKRTAGTYNEQFFGPGTRLTVL.

This chain links TRBV7-3 with TRBJ2-3; TRBD1 might be the D (5 bases). This CDR3 is built from 13 residues. V gave up 2 bases and J gave up 7 bases, with 10 bases separating them. CDR1 and CDR2 (germline): SGHTA, FQGTGA. This CDR3 is CASSLGRVNTQYF. DNA for the CDR3: TGTGCCAGCAGCTTAGGCAGGGTCAATACGCAGTATTTT.

This clone was seen more than once but under ten times. The chain has TRBV4-2 and TRBJ2-3, with D maybe TRBD2 (6 bases). V was clipped by 1 base and J by 4 bases, with 15 bases between them. Germline CDR1 LGHNA, CDR2 YNFKEQ. The CDR3 consists of 16 residues. CDR3 sequence (DNA): TGTGCCAGCAGCCAAGGTGACGGGAGCGGTTCAGATACGCAGTATTTT. Translation: CASSQGDGSGSDTQYF.

This rearrangement joins TRBV5-1 to TRBJ2-7; 7 bases are a match to TRBD1. The CDR3 length is 13 residues. Losses at the gene ends were 4 bases for V and 2 bases for J; bases not matched to a gene: 3. Germline CDR1 reads SGHRS; CDR2 reads YFSETQ. In DNA form, the CDR3 reads TGCGCCAGCAGCCGAGGACAGGCCTACGAGCAGTACTTC. Translation: CASSRGQAYEQYF.

The chain joins TRBV5-1 to TRBJ2-1; D remains ambiguous. V lost 0 bases, J lost 1 base, and 11 bases lay in between. Germline CDR1 and CDR2: SGHRS and YFSETQ. The CDR3 contains 16 residues. As DNA, the CDR3 is TGCGCCAGCAGCTTGGGACTTCTACCATCCTACAATGAGCAGTTCTTC. This sequence encodes CASSLGLLPSYNEQFF.

V gene TRBV18 combines with J gene TRBJ2-3; maybe TRBD1 (7 bases). The germline V gene encodes CDR1 KGHSH and CDR2 LQKENI. Trimming left V 4 bases short and J 6 bases short, with 14 bases between. The CDR3 runs to 14 residues. The CDR3 sequence: CASSLTTGRDTQYF. Here the CDR3 DNA reads TGTGCCAGCTCACTGACGACAGGGAGGGATACGCAGTATTTT.

The V gene is TRBV19, the J gene TRBJ2-2; 12 nucleotides match TRBD2. V gave up 5 bases and J gave up 5 bases; unmatched junction bases: 9. The CDR3 is made up of 17 amino acids. The germline gives CDR1 LNHDA, CDR2 SQIVND (reference sequence). The CDR3 DNA follows: TGTGCCAGTAGTCCCTGGACTAGCGGGGCCTTTACCGGGGAGCTGTTTTTT. This encodes CASSPWTSGAFTGELFF.

This chain uses TRBV27 with TRBJ1-4; D ambiguous. Trimming pared 5 bases from V and 0 bases from J, leaving 10 bases between. Germline V lookup: CDR1 MNHEY, CDR2 SMNVEV (reference sequence). CDR3 length equals 15 residues. CDR3 DNA: TGTGCCAGCAGTCCCCTCTCTGCAACTAATGAAAAACTGTTTTTT. Residues: CASSPLSATNEKLFF.

The chain has TRBV30 and TRBJ2-7; D not resolved. Germline CDR1 reads GTSNPN; CDR2 reads SVGIG (reference sequence). Trimming pared 4 bases from V and 0 bases from J, leaving 13 bases between. The CDR3 contains 14 residues. CDR3 loop: CAWTSRKSSYEQYF. The DNA for the CDR3 is TGTGCCTGGACCTCACGCAAGAGCTCCTACGAGCAGTACTTC.

This chain joins TRBV2 and TRBJ1-2, with 8 nucleotides matching TRBD1. This CDR3 is built from 17 residues. Trimming removed 5 bases from V and 2 bases from J; junction bases left unmatched: 13. In germline, CDR1 is SNHLY, CDR2 FYNNEI. CDR3 nucleotides: TGTGCCAGCAGTCCCCGGCGACCGGGACAGGTCAACTATGGCTACACCTTC. Amino acids: CASSPRRPGQVNYGYTF.

The J gene is TRBJ2-3, the V gene TRBV2; 7 bases are shared with TRBD1. Germline assignment: CDR1 SNHLY and CDR2 FYNNEI. Trimming cost V 5 bases and J 0 bases; bases outside gene matches: 8. This CDR3 spans 16 amino acids. DNA of the CDR3: TGTGCCAGCAGTAGCCTGGACAGGATCAGCACAGATACGCAGTATTTT. Its protein is CASSSLDRISTDTQYF.

The chain is built from TRBV5-1 and TRBJ2-3; TRBD2 aligns across 15 bases. The CDR3 runs 17 residues. From germline, CDR1 is SGHRS and CDR2 YFSETQ. The ends lost 3 bases at V and 4 bases at J; junction bases unmatched: 6. The CDR3 nucleotides are TGCGCCAGCAGCTACGGACTAGCGGGAGGGGTCTCAGATACGCAGTATTTT. Protein product: CASSYGLAGGVSDTQYF.

This clone was seen only once. This rearrangement joins TRBV6-1 to TRBJ2-7; the match to TRBD2 covers 8 bases. Germline loops: CDR1 MNHNS, CDR2 SASEGT. There are 16 residues in the CDR3. V dropped 1 base and J dropped 3; count of bases not matched to a gene: 8. CDR3: CASSEGPAGEDYEQYF. DNA for the CDR3: TGTGCCAGCAGTGAAGGCCCAGCGGGAGAAGACTACGAGCAGTACTTC.

The V gene is TRBV7-2, the J gene TRBJ1-3; no clear D gene. Trimming stripped 1 base from V and 0 bases from J, with 7 bases between. CDR1 SGHTA and CDR2 FQGNSA come from the germline V gene. This CDR3 is 15 amino acids long. CDR3 DNA: TGTGCCAGCAGCTTAGTAGGGAGCTCTGGAAACACCATATATTTT. Its translation: CASSLVGSSGNTIYF.

The chain's CDR3 is CASSFRDSSLMNTEAFF. The CDR3 DNA reads as TGTGCCAGCAGCTTCCGGGACAGTTCTCTCATGAACACTGAAGCTTTCTTT. The rearrangement links TRBV7-6 to TRBJ1-1; TRBD1 matches 7 bases. Germline V gene lookup returns CDR1 SGHVS and CDR2 FNYEAQ. V trimming: 3 bases; J trimming: 0 bases; junction bases outside the gene matches: 10. The CDR3 totals 17 residues. The entire variable domain, with the rest obtained from reference TRBV7-6 and TRBJ1-1, is as follows: GAGVSQSPRYKVTKRGQDVALRCDPISGHVSLYWYRQALGQGPEFLTYFNYEAQQDKSGLPNDRFSAERPEGSISTLTIQRTEQRDSAMYRCASSFRDSSLMNTEAFFGQGTRLTVV.

As DNA, the CDR3 is TGTGCCAGCAGTTTCAAACCGGGACAGGGGAGCACAGATACGCAGTATTTT. Amino acid sequence: CASSFKPGQGSTDTQYF. The genes are TRBV28 and TRBJ2-3; 10 bases are shared with TRBD1. CDR1 and CDR2 from the germline V gene are MDHEN and SYDVKM. The CDR3 runs 17 residues. V dropped 3 bases and J dropped 0; count of bases not matched to a gene: 6.